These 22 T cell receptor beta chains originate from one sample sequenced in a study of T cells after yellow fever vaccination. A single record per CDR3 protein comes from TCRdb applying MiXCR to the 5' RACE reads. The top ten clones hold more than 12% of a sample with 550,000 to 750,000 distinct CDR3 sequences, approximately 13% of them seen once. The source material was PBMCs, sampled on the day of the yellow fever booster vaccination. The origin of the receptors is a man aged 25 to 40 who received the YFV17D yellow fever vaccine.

In nucleotides, the CDR3 is TGTGCCAGCAGTGTATTCACCGGGGAGCTGTTTTTT. Its translation: CASSVFTGELFF. This chain joins TRBV5-6 and TRBJ2-2; D is ambiguous. The ends were cut back, 5 bases at V and 4 bases at J, with 6 bases in the middle. The CDR3 length is 12 residues. Germline CDR1 and CDR2: SGHDT and YYEEEE.

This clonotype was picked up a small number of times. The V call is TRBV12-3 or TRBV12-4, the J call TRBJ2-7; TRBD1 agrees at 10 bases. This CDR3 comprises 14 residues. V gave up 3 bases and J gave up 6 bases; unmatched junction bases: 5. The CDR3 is CASSFGQGDAEQYF. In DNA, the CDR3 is TGTGCCAGCAGTTTTGGACAGGGGGATGCCGAGCAGTACTTC.

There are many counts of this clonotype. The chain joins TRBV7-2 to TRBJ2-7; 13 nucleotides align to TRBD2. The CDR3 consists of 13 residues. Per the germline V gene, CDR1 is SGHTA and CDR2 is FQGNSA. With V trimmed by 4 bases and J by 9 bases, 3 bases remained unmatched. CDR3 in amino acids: CASSSGLAGRQYF. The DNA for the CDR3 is TGTGCCAGCAGCTCGGGACTAGCGGGACGGCAGTACTTC.

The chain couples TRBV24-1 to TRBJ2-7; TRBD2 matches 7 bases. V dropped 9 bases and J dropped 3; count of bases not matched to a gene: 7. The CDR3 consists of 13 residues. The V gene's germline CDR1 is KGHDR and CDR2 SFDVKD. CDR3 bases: TGTGCCACCTACTGCGGGGGTTGCTACGAGCAGTACTTC. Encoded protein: CATYCGGCYEQYF.

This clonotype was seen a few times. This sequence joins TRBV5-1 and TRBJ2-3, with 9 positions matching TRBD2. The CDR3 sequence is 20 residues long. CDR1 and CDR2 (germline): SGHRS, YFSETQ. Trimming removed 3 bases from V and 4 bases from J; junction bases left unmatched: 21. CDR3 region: CASSSPTEGAGGPNPDTQYF. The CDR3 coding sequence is TGCGCCAGCAGCTCGCCTACCGAGGGGGCGGGAGGGCCTAACCCAGATACGCAGTATTTT.

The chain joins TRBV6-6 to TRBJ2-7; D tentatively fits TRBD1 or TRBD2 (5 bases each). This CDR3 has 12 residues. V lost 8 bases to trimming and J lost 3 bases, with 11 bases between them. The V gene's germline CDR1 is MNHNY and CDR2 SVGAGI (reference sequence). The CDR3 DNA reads TGTGCCAGCCGGGACGGATACTACGAGCAGTACTTC. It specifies CASRDGYYEQYF.

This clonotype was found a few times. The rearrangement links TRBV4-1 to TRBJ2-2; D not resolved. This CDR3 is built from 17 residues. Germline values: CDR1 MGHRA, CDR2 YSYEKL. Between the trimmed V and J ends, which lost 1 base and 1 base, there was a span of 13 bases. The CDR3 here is CASSQGSFLMNTGELFF. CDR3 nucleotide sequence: TGCGCCAGCAGCCAAGGGTCCTTCCTGATGAACACCGGGGAGCTGTTTTTT.

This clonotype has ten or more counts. The CDR3, as DNA: TGTGCCAGCAGCTTGGCCCCTAGGGGTCTTGAGCAGTTCTTC. Residues: CASSLAPRGLEQFF. The chain uses TRBV5-5 and TRBJ2-1; D is perhaps TRBD1 (5 bases). Trimming took off 0 bases at V and 9 bases at J, with 13 bases between the two ends. CDR3 size: 14 residues. Germline lookup yields CDR1 SGHKS and CDR2 YYEKEE (reference sequence). Based on the CDR3 plus reference TRBV5-5 and TRBJ2-1, the full variable domain is DAGVTQSPTHLIKTRGQQVTLRCSPISGHKSVSWYQQVLGQGPQFIFQYYEKEERGRGNFPDRFSARQFPNYSSELNVNALLLGDSALYLCASSLAPRGLEQFFGPGTRLTVL.

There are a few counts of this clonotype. DNA of the CDR3: TGTGCCATCAGTAGTCCAGCGGGAAAAGAGACCCAGTACTTC. Translated, it gives CAISSPAGKETQYF. The chain is built from TRBV10-3 and TRBJ2-5; TRBD2 matches at 7 bases. Unmatched junction bases numbered 6, after V lost 5 bases and J lost 3 bases. The CDR3 spans 14 residues. Germline V gives CDR1 ENHRY, CDR2 SYGVKD.

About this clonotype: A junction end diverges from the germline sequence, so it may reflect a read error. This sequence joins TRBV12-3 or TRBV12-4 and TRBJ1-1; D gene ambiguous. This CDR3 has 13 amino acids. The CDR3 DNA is TGTCCCAGCTTGCAGCTGATGAACACTGAAGCTTTCTTT. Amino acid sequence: CPSLQLMNTEAFF.

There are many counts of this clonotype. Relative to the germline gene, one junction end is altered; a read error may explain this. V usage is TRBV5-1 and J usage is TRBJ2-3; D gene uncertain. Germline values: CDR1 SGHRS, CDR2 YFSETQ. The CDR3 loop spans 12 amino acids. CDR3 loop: CASSLTTDTQYF. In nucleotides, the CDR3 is TGTGCCAGCAGTTTGACGACAGATACGCAGTATTTT.

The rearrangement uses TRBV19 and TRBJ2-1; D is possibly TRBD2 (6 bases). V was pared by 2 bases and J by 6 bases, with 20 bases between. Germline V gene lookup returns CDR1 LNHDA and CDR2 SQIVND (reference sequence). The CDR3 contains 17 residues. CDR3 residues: CASSILHLAAIGNEQFF. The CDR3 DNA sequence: TGTGCCAGTAGTATACTCCATTTAGCGGCCATCGGCAATGAGCAGTTCTTC.

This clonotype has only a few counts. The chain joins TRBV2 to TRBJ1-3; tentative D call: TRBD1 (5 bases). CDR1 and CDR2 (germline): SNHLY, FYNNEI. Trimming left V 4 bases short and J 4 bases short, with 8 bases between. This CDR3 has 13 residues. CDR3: CASSAREGNTIYF. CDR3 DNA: TGTGCCAGCAGTGCCAGGGAAGGAAACACCATATATTTT.

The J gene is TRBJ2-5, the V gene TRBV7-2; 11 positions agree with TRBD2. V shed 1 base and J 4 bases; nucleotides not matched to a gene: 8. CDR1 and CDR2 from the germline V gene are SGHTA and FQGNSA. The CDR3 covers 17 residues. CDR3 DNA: TGTGCCAGCAGCTTAGTGCTAGCGGGAGGAGATGTAGAGACCCAGTACTTC. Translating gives CASSLVLAGGDVETQYF. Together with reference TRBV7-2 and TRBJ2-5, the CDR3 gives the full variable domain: GAGVSQSPSNKVTEKGKDVELRCDPISGHTALYWYRQSLGQGLEFLIYFQGNSAPDKSGLPSDRFSAERTGGSVSTLTIQRTQQEDSAVYLCASSLVLAGGDVETQYFGPGTRLLVL.

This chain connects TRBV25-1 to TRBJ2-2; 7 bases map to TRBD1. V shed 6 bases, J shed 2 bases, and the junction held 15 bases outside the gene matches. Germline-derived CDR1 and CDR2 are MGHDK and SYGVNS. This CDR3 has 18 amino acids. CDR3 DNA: TGTGCCAGCAGCGCCCCGTTAGGGGGCTTTTTTAACACCGGGGAGCTGTTTTTT. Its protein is CASSAPLGGFFNTGELFF.

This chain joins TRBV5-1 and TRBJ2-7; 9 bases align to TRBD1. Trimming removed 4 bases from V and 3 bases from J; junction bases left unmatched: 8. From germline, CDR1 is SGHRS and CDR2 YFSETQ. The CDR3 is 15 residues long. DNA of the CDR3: TGCGCCAGCAGCCCGGGTGGGACAGGGAACTACGAGCAGTACTTC. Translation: CASSPGGTGNYEQYF.

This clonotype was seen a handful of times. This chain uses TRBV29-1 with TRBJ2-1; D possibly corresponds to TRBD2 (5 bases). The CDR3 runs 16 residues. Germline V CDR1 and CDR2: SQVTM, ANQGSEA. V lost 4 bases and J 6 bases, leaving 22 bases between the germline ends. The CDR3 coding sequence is TGCAGCGTTGCCGGGATCTTAAGAAGAATCCTCAATGAGCAGTTCTTC. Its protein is CSVAGILRRILNEQFF.

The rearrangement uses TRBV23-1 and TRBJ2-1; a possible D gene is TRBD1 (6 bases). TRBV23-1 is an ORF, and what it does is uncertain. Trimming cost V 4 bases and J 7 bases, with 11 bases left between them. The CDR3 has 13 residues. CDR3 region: CASSRGRGNEQFF. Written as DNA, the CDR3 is TGCGCCAGCAGTCGGGGCAGGGGAAATGAGCAGTTCTTC.

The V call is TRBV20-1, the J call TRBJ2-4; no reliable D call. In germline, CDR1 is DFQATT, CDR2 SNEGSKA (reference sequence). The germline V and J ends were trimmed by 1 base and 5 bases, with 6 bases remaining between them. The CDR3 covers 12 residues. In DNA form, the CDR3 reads TGCAGTGCTAGAGGACTGGAAAACATTCAGTACTTC. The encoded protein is CSARGLENIQYF.

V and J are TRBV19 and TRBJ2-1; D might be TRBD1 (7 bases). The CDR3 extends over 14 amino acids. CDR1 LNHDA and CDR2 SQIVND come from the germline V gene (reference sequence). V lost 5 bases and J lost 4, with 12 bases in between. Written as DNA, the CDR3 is TGTGCCAGTAGTGGCCCAGGGGGGTACAATGAGCAGTTCTTC. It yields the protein CASSGPGGYNEQFF.

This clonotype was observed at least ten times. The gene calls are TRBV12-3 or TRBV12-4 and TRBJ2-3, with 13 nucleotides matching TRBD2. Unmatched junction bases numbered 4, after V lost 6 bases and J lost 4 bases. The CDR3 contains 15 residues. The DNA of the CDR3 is TGTGCCAGCAGACCTGGACTAGCGGGAGCAGATACGCAGTATTTT. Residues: CASRPGLAGADTQYF.

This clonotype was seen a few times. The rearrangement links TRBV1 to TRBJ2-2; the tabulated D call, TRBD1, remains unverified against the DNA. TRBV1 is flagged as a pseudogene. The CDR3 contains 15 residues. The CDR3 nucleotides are TGCACCAGCAGCCCCCTAGGAGGCGGCACCGGGGAGCTGTTTTTT. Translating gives CTSSPLGGGTGELFF.